Sequencing of this T cell receptor beta chain was carried out in a study of PD-L1 blockade in urothelial cancer. Study background: Before enrollment, 0 to 3 chemotherapy regimens had been given to patients. Overall study results and limits: Prediction of better survival came from below-median pretreatment blood TCR clonality. Durable benefit accompanied greater 3-week expansion of tumor-associated blood clones.

Time point denoted: peripheral blood 6 weeks after treatment start. Notes on this clone: No antigen is known for it.

Method: immunoSEQ multiplex PCR; TCRdb's copy keeps in-frame clones and lacks some. The sample shows tens of thousands of clones, roughly 90% of them seen only once. The V gene's germline CDR1 is SGDLS and CDR2 YYNGEE. The length of the CDR3 is 13 residues. The V segment lost 7 bases and the J segment 5 bases; nucleotides outside the gene matches: 4. The J gene is TRBJ2-5, the V gene TRBV9, with TRBD1 matching 11 bases. This clonotype was obtained from a man aged 60 to 75 with urothelial cancer. Sequenced material: PBMCs, taken around atezolizumab (anti-PD-L1) treatment. The CDR3 here is CASGQGASETQYF. For the CDR3, the DNA is TGTGCCAGCGGACAGGGGGCAAGTGAGACCCAGTACTTC.